This T cell receptor beta chain appears in the sequencing data of a study of blood T cell repertoires in COVID-19. Turning to the study itself: Samples taken during acute and convalescent COVID-19 were collected in the United States, Italy and Spain. T cells, B-cell-depleted T cells, or PBMCs supplied cDNA or gDNA.

The length of the CDR3 is 15 residues. V dropped 5 bases and J dropped 7; count of bases not matched to a gene: 10. Germline values: CDR1 LNHDA, CDR2 SQIVND (reference sequence). In the source study's methods: Amplification from reference gene primers served as the basis for estimated nucleated cell counts. The data were produced by immunoSEQ multiplex PCR, yet TCRdb's version contains in-frame clones alone and is incomplete. V and J calls and clone size are those listed in that table; D and trimming were worked out from the DNA. The sample has roughly 87,000 clones; roughly 82% are singletons. The material sequenced was peripheral blood. The sequence came from a human donor in a cohort sampled during active COVID-19. The V call is TRBV19, the J call TRBJ2-1; 8 bases are shared with TRBD2. The CDR3: CASSPMAGGGNEQFF. In DNA, the CDR3 is TGTGCCAGTAGTCCAATGGCGGGAGGCGGTAATGAGCAGTTCTTC.